One and the same sample provided the 4 T cell receptor beta chains below, sequenced in a study of PD-1 blockade in classical Hodgkin lymphoma. Time point defined: cycle 4 day 1 (C4D1), after 6 weeks of nivolumab. The patients all showed relapse after autologous stem cell transplantation, while their brentuximab vedotin exposure varied. TCRdb's copy holds only in-frame clones and misses some; the assay was immunoSEQ multiplex PCR. The table has approximately 90,000 clones, 75% to 85% seen once. Here the sequenced sample was peripheral blood mononuclear cells (PBMCs), taken before the fourth cycle of nivolumab. The receptors derive from a human donor with classical Hodgkin lymphoma.

This clone was counted between two and nine times. This rearrangement joins TRBV5-1 to TRBJ2-1; 7 bases agree with TRBD2. The CDR3 consists of 15 residues. CDR1 SGHRS and CDR2 YFSETQ come from the germline V gene. Trimming at V came to 4 bases and at J to 1 base, leaving 5 bases not matched to a gene. The CDR3 coding sequence is TGCGCCAGCAGCAACCCTAGCGGATCCTACAATGAGCAGTTCTTC. Its protein is CASSNPSGSYNEQFF.

CDR3 protein: CASSRTGRREQYF. As DNA, the CDR3 is TGTGCCAGCAGCCGGACAGGGAGGCGAGAGCAGTACTTC. The V call is TRBV5-6, the J call TRBJ2-7; TRBD1 matches at 8 bases. The V gene end was trimmed by 4 bases and the J gene end by 7 bases; junction bases not matched to a gene: 7. The CDR3 covers 13 residues. The germline gives CDR1 SGHDT, CDR2 YYEEEE.

The chain carries TRBV6-5 and TRBJ2-3; TRBD2 is a possible D gene (6 bases). The CDR3 is made up of 15 amino acids. V lost 2 bases to trimming and J lost 2 bases, with 11 bases between them. Per the germline V gene, CDR1 is MNHEY and CDR2 is SVGAGI. CDR3 sequence (DNA): TGTGCCAGCAGTTACCAAGCGGGCACCACAGATACGCAGTATTTT. The encoded protein is CASSYQAGTTDTQYF.

The J gene is TRBJ2-1, the V gene TRBV5-6, with TRBD2 identical over 8 bases. The junction had 12 bases not matched to a gene; V was cut back by 4 bases and J by 15 bases. CDR1 and CDR2 (germline): SGHDT, YYEEEE. The CDR3 covers 13 residues. The CDR3 coding sequence is TGTGCCAGCAGCCTTGACCAAGCGGGAGTTACGTTCTTC. Translated, it gives CASSLDQAGVTFF. Full variable domain (rest looked up from reference TRBV5-6 and TRBJ2-1): DAGVTQSPTHLIKTRGQQVTLRCSPKSGHDTVSWYQQALGQGPQFIFQYYEEEERQRGNFPDRFSGHQFPNYSSELNVNALLLGDSALYLCASSLDQAGVTFFGPGTRLTVL.